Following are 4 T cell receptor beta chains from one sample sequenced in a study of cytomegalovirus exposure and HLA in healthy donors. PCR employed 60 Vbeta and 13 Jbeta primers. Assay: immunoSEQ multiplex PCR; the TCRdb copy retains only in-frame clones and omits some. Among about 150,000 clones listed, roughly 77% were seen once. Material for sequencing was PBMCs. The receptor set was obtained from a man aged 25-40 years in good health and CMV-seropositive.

The CDR3 coding sequence is TGTGCCAGCAGTTTCCTCGGGACAGGGGGTTCGGTCGAGCAGTACTTC. Its translation is CASSFLGTGGSVEQYF. This chain uses TRBV27 with TRBJ2-7; 11 bases line up with TRBD1. V trimming: 3 bases; J trimming: 6 bases; junction bases outside the gene matches: 10. CDR1 MNHEY and CDR2 SMNVEV come from the germline V gene (reference sequence). The CDR3 length is 16 residues.

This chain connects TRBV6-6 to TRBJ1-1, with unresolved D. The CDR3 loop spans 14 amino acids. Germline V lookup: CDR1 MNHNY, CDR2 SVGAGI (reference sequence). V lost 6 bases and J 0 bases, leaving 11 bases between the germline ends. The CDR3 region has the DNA TGTGCCAGCAGGGCTCAAATGATGAACACTGAAGCTTTCTTT. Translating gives CASRAQMMNTEAFF.

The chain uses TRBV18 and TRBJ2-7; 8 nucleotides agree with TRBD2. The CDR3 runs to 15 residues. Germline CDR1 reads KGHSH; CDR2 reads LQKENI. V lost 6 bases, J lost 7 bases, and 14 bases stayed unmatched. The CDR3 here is CASSPGTRGVGEQYF. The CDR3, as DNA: TGTGCCAGCTCCCCCGGGACTAGGGGGGTGGGAGAGCAGTACTTC.

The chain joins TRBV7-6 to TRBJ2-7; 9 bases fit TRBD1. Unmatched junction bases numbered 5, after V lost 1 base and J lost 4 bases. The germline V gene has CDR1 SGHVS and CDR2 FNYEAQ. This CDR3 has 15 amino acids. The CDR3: CASSLDRGLGYEQYF. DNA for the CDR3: TGTGCCAGCAGCTTAGACAGGGGGCTTGGGTACGAGCAGTACTTC. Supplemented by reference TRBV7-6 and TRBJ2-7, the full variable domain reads GAGVSQSPRYKVTKRGQDVALRCDPISGHVSLYWYRQALGQGPEFLTYFNYEAQQDKSGLPNDRFSAERPEGSISTLTIQRTEQRDSAMYRCASSLDRGLGYEQYFGPGTRLTVT.